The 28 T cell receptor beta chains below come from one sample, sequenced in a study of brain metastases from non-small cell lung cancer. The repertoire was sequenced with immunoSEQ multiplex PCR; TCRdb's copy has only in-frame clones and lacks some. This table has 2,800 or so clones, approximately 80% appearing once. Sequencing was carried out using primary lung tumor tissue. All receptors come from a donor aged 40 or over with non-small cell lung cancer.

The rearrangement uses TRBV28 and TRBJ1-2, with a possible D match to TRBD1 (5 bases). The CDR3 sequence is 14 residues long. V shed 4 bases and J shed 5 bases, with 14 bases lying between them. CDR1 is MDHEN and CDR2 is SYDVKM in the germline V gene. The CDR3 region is CASSWEGKGYGYTF. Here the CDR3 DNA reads TGTGCCAGCAGTTGGGAGGGTAAGGGGTATGGCTACACCTTC.

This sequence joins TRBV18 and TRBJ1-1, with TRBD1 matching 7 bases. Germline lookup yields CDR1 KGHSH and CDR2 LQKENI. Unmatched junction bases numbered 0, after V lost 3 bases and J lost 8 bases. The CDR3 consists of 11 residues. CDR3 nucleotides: TGTGCCAGCTCACCGGACAGGGAAGCTTTCTTT. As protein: CASSPDREAFF.

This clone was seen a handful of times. The CDR3 DNA is TGTGCCAGCAGTTACGGGGGGGAGGGCCAGTACGAGCAGTACTTC. This encodes CASSYGGEGQYEQYF. This sequence joins TRBV6-6 and TRBJ2-7; 7 bases map to TRBD2. The germline V gene encodes CDR1 MNHNY and CDR2 SVGAGI (reference sequence). The CDR3 length is 15 residues. Trimming cost V 2 bases and J 4 bases; bases outside gene matches: 8.

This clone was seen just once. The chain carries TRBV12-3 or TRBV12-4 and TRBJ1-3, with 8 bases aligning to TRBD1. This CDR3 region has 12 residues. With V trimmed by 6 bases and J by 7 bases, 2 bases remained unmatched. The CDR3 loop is CASRRTGNTIYF. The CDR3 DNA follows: TGTGCCAGCAGACGGACAGGGAACACCATATATTTT.

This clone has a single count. The CDR3 nucleotides are TGTGCCTGGGCCAGACTAGCGAACACCGGGGAGCTGTTTTTT. Its translation is CAWARLANTGELFF. The chain carries TRBV30 and TRBJ2-2; tentatively, D is TRBD2 (6 bases). The CDR3 runs to 14 residues. Trimming shortened V by 5 bases and J by 0 bases, and 10 bases separated the two germline ends. Germline CDR1 reads GTSNPN; CDR2 reads SVGIG (reference sequence).

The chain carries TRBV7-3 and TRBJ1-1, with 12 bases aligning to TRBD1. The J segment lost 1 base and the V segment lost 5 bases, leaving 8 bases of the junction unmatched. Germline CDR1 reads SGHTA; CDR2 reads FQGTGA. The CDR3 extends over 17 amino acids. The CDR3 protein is CASSAQPGQGANTEAFF. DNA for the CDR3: TGTGCCAGCAGCGCACAACCGGGACAGGGGGCGAACACTGAAGCTTTCTTT.

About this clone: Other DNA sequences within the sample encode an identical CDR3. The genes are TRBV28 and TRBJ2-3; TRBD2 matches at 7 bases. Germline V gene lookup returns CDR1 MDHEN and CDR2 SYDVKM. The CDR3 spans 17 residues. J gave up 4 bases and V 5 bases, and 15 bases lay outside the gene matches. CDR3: CASSPNSEGRAADTQYF. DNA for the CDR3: TGTGCCAGCAGTCCCAATTCTGAGGGGAGGGCAGCAGATACGCAGTATTTT.

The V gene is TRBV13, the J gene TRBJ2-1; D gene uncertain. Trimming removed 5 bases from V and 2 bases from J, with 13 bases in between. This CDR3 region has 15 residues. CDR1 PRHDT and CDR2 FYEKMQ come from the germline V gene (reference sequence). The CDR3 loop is CASSGTPAAYNEQFF. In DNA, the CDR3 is TGTGCCAGCAGCGGAACTCCTGCGGCCTACAATGAGCAGTTCTTC.

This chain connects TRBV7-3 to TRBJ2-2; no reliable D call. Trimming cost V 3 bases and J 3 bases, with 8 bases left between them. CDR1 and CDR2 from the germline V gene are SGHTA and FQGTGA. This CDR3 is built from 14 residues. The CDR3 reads CASSFNRDTGELFF. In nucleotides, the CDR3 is TGTGCCAGCAGCTTTAACAGAGACACCGGGGAGCTGTTTTTT.

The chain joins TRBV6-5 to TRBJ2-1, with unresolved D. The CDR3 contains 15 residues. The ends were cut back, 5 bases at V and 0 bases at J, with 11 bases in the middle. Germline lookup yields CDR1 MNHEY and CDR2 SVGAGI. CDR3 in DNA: TGTGCCAGCAGTACTCTGAGGAGCTCCTACAATGAGCAGTTCTTC. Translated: CASSTLRSSYNEQFF.

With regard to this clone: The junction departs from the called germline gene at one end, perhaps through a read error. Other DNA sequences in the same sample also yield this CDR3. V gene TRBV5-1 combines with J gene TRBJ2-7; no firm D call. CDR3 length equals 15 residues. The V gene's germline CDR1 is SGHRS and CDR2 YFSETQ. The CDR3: CASSLQDSLVYEQYF. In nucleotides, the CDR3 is TGTGCCAGCAGCTTGCAGGATTCTCTAGTCTACGAGCAGTACTTC.

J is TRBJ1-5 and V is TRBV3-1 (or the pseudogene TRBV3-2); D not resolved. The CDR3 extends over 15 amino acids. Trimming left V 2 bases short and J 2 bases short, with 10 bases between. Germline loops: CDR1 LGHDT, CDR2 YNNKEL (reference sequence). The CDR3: CASSQMSSGNQPQHF. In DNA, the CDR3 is TGTGCCAGCAGCCAAATGTCCAGTGGCAATCAGCCCCAGCATTTT.

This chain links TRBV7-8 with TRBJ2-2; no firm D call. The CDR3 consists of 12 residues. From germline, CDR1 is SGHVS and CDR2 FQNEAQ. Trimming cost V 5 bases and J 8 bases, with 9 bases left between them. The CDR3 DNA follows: TGTGCCAGCAGCCCCCGAACGGGGGAGCTGTTTTTT. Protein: CASSPRTGELFF.

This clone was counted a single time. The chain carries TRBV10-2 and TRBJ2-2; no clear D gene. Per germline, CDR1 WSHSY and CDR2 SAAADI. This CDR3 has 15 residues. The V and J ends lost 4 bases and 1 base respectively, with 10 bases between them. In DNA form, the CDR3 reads TGCGCCAGCAGTGCGGGCCAGAGGAACACCGGGGAGCTGTTTTTT. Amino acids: CASSAGQRNTGELFF.

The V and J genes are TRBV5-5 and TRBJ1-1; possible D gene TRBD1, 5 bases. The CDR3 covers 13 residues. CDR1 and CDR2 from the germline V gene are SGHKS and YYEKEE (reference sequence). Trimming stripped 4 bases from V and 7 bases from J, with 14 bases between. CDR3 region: CASSQTGLDEAFF. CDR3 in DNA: TGTGCCAGCAGCCAAACGGGACTGGATGAAGCTTTCTTT.

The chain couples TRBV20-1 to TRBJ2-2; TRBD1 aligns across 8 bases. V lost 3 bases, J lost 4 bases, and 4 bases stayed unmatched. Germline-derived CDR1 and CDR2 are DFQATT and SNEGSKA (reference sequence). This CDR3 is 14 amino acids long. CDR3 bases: TGCAGTGCTAGTAGGACAGGGAGCACCGGGGAGCTGTTTTTT. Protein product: CSASRTGSTGELFF.

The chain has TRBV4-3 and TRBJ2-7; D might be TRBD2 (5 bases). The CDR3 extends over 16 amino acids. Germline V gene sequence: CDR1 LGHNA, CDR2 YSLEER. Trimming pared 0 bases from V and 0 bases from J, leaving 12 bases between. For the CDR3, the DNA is TGCGCCAGCAGCCAAGATTGGCCGGGATCCTCCTACGAGCAGTACTTC. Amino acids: CASSQDWPGSSYEQYF.

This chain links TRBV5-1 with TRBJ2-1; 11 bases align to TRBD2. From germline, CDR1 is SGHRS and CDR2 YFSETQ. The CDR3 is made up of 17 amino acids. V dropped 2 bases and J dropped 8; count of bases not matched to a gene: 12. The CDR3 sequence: CASSLLGVSGRGDEQFF. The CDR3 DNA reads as TGCGCCAGCAGCTTACTGGGGGTTAGCGGGAGGGGCGATGAGCAGTTCTTC.

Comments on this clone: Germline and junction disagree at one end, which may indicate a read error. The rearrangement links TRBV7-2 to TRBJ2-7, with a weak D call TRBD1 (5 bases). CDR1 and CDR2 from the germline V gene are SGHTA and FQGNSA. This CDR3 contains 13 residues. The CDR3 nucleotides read TGTGTCAGCAGCTTGGGGCCGGCCTACGAGCAGTACTTC. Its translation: CVSSLGPAYEQYF.

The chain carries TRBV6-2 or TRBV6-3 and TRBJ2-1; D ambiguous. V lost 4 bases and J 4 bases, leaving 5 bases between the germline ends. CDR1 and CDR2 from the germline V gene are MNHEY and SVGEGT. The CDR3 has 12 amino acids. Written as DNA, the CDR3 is TGTGCCAGCAGTTCGACTTACAATGAGCAGTTCTTC. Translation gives CASSSTYNEQFF.

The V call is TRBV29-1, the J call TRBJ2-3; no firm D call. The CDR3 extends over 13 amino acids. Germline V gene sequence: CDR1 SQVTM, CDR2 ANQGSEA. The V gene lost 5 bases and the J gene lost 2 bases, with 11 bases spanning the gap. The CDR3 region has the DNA TGCAGCGTTAAATATTACTTCACAGATACGCAGTATTTT. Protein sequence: CSVKYYFTDTQYF.

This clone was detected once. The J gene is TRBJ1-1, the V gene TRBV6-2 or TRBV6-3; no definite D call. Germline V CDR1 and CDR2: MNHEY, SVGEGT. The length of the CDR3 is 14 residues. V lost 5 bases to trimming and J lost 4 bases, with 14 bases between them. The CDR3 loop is CASSTSGVSTEAFF. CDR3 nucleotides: TGTGCCAGCAGTACATCGGGCGTCAGCACTGAAGCTTTCTTT.

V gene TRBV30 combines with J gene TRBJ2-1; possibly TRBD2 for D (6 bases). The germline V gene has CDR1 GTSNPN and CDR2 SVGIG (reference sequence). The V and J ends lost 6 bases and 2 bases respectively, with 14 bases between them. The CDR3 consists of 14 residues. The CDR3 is CACLEGTPYNEQFF. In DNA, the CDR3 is TGTGCCTGCCTTGAGGGGACTCCCTACAATGAGCAGTTCTTC.

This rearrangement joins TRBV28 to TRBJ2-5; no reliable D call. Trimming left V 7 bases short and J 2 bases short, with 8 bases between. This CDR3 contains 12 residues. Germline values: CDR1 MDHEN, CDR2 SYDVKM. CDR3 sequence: CASMSRQETQYF. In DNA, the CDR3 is TGTGCCAGCATGAGCAGGCAAGAGACCCAGTACTTC.

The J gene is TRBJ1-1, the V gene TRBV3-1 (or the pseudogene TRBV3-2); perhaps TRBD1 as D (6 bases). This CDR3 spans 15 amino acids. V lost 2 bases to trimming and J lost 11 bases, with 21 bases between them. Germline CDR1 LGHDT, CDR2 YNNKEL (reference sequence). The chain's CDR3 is CASSQSDRRQGRAFF. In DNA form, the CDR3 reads TGTGCCAGCAGCCAATCTGACAGGAGGCAGGGTCGGGCTTTCTTT.

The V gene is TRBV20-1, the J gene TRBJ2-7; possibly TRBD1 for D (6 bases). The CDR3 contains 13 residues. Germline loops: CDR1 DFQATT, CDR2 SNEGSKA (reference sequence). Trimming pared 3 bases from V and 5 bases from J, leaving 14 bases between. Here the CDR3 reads CSASQGSIDEQYF. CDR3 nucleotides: TGCAGTGCTAGTCAGGGGAGTATCGACGAGCAGTACTTC.

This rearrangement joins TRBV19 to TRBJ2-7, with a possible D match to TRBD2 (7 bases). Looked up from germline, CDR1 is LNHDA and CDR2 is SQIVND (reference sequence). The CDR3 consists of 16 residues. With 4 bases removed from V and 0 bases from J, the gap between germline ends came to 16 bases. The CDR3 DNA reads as TGTGCCAGTAGTAGAGAGCGGGACACCTCCTCCTACGAGCAGTACTTC. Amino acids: CASSRERDTSSYEQYF. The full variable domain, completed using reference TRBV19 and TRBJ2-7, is DGGITQSPKYLFRKEGQNVTLSCEQNLNHDAMYWYRQDPGQGLRLIYYSQIVNDFQKGDIAEGYSVSREKKESFPLTVTSAQKNPTAFYLCASSRERDTSSYEQYFGPGTRLTVT.

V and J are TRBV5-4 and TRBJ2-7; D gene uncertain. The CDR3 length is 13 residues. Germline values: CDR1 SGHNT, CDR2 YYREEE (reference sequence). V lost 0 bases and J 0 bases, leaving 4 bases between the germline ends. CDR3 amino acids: CASSLGSSYEQYF. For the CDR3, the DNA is TGTGCCAGCAGCTTGGGCAGCTCCTACGAGCAGTACTTC. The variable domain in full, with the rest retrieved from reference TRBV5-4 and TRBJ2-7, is ETGVTQSPTHLIKTRGQQVTLRCSSQSGHNTVSWYQQALGQGPQFIFQYYREEENGRGNFPPRFSGLQFPNYSSELNVNALELDDSALYLCASSLGSSYEQYFGPGTRLTVT.